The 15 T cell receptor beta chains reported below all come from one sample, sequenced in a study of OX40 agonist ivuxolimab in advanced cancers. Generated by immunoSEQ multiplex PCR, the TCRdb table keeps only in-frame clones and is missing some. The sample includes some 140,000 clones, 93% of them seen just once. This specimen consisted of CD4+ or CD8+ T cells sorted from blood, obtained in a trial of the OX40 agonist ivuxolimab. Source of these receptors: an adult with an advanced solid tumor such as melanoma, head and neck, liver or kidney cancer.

This CDR3 reads CASSLVVGVAGALEQFF. CDR3 nucleotides: TGTGCCAGCAGCTTAGTCGTCGGGGTAGCGGGTGCCCTTGAGCAGTTCTTC. This sequence joins TRBV7-6 and TRBJ2-1; 7 bases fit TRBD2. The junction had 15 bases not matched to a gene; V was cut back by 1 base and J by 9 bases. CDR1 and CDR2 (germline): SGHVS, FNYEAQ. The length of the CDR3 is 17 residues.

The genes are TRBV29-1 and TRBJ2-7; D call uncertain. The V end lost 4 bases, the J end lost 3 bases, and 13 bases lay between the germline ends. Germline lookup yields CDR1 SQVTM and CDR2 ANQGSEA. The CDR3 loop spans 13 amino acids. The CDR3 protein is CSVAVGFRYEQYF. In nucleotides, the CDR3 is TGCAGCGTTGCAGTCGGGTTCCGCTACGAGCAGTACTTC.

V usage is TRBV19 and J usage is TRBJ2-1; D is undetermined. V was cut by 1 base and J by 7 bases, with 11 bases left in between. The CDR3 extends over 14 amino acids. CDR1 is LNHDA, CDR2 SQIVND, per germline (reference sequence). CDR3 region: CASSIVRKANEQFF. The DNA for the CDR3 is TGTGCCAGTAGTATAGTGAGGAAGGCTAATGAGCAGTTCTTC.

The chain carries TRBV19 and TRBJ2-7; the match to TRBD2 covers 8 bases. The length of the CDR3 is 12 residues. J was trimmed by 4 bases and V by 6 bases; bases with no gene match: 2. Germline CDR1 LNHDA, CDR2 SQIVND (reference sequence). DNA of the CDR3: TGTGCCAGTAGCCGGGAGGGTTACGAGCAGTACTTC. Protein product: CASSREGYEQYF.

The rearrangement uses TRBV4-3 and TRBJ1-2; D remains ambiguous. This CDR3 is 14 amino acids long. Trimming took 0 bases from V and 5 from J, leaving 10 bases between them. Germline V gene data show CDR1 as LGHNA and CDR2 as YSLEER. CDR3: CASSQDTADYGYTF. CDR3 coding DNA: TGCGCCAGCAGCCAAGATACGGCAGATTATGGCTACACCTTC.

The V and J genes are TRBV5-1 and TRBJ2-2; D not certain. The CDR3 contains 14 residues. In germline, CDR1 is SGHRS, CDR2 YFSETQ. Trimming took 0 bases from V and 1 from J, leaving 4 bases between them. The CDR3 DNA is TGCGCCAGCAGCTTGGGGGTGAACACCGGGGAGCTGTTTTTT. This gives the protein CASSLGVNTGELFF. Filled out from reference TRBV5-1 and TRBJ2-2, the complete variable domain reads KAGVTQTPRYLIKTRGQQVTLSCSPISGHRSVSWYQQTPGQGLQFLFEYFSETQRNKGNFPGRFSGRQFSNSRSEMNVSTLELGDSALYLCASSLGVNTGELFFGEGSRLTVL.

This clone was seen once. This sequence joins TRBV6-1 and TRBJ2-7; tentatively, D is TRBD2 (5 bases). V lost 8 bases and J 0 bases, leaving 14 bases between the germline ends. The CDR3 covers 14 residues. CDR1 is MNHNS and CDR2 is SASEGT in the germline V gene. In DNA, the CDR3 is TGTGCCAGCTCTACTAGGCAGCACTCCTACGAGCAGTACTTC. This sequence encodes CASSTRQHSYEQYF.

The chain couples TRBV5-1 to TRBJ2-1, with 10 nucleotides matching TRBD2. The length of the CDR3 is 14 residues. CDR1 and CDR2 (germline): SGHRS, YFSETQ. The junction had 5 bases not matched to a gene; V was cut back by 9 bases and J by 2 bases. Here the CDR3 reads CATSSGGAYNEQFF. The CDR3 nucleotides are TGCGCCACCTCAAGCGGGGGGGCCTACAATGAGCAGTTCTTC.

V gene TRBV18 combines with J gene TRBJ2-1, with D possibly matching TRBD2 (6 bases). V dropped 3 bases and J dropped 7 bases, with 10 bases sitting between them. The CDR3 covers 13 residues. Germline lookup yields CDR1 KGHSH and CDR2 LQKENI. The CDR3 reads CASSPGGGNEQFF. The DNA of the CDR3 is TGTGCCAGCTCACCGGGGGGAGGTAATGAGCAGTTCTTC.

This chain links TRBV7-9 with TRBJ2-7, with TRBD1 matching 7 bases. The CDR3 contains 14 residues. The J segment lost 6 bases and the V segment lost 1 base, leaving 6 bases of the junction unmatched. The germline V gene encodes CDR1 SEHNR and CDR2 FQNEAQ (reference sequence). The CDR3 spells CASSLEARGTEQYF. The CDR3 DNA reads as TGTGCCAGCAGCTTAGAGGCCAGGGGGACCGAGCAGTACTTC.

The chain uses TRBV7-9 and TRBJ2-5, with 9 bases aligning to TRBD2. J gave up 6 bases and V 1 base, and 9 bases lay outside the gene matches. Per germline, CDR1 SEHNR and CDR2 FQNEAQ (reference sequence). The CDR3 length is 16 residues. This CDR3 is CASSLEVAGGWKTQYF. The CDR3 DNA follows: TGTGCCAGCAGCTTAGAGGTCGCGGGAGGGTGGAAGACCCAGTACTTC.

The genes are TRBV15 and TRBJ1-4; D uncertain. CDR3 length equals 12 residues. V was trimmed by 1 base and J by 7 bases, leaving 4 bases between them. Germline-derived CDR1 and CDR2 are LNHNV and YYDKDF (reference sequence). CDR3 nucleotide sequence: TGTGCCACCAGCAGAGTGGGTGAAAAACTGTTTTTT. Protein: CATSRVGEKLFF.

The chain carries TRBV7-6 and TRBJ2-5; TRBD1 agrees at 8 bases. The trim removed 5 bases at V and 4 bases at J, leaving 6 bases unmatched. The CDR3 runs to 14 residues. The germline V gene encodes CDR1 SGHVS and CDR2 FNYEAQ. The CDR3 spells CASSRAGGGETQYF. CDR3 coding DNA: TGTGCCAGCAGCCGGGCAGGGGGCGGAGAGACCCAGTACTTC.

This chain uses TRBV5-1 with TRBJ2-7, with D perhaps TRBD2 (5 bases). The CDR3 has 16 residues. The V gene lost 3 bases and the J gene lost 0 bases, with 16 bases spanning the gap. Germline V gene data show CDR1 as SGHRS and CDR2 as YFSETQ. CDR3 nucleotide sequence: TGCGCCAGCAGCTGGAAGCGGTTGCGGGCCTCCTACGAGCAGTACTTC. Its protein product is CASSWKRLRASYEQYF.

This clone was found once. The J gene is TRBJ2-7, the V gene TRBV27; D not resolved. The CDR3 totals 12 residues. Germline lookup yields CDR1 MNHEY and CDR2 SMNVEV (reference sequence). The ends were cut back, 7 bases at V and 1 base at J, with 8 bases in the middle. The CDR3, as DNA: TGTGCCAGCAAGAGCGTGTCCTACGAGCAGTACTTC. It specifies CASKSVSYEQYF.